The T cell receptor beta chain described here comes from a study of cytomegalovirus exposure and HLA in healthy donors. This clone came up once. The primer mix had 60 Vbeta and 13 Jbeta primers. Clones were read by immunoSEQ multiplex PCR, and TCRdb kept only the in-frame ones, dropping some. The sample has approximately 150,000 clones, 68% seen once. Trimming cost V 5 bases and J 4 bases, with 8 bases left between them. CDR1 is MDHEN and CDR2 is SYDVKM in the germline V gene. This CDR3 is 12 amino acids long. The chain combines TRBV28 with TRBJ1-1; maybe TRBD1 (5 bases). The clonotype comes from a man aged 45-65 years in good health and CMV-seronegative. The source material was PBMCs. The CDR3 bases are TGTGCCAGCAGTGAAAGGGGCACTGAAGCTTTCTTT. Its translation: CASSERGTEAFF.